Included here is one T cell receptor (beta chain) sequence, with context. Its antigen is not identified. Sorted-subset replicate PCR reactions contained 150 to 200 ng DNA, corresponding to some 29,000 T cell genomes. Clones were read by immunoSEQ multiplex PCR, and TCRdb kept only the in-frame ones, dropping some. Among around 2.5 million clones listed, 80% to 95% were seen once. Among the donors, all were Caucasian adults who lived in Nashville, Tennessee. Trimming shortened V by 6 bases and J by 0 bases, and 6 bases separated the two germline ends. Germline assignment: CDR1 LNHDA and CDR2 SQIVND (reference sequence). This CDR3 region has 14 residues. The entry originates in a study of shared clonotypes between healthy human individuals. Looking at the study overall: Donor ages ranged 18 to 49 years: a couple of women, a few men. Study-level results: Sequencing depth was expected to influence donor clonotype sharing.

J is TRBJ2-6 and V is TRBV19; D unresolved. The sequence was collected from a man between 18 and 29 years old in good health. Some clones in this sample may be carry-over from other donors' samples. Material: naive CD4+ T cells from PBMCs. Subset given: CD45RA+ positively selected. The CDR3, as DNA: TGTGCCAGTAGACTGGTCTCTGGGGCCAACGTCCTGACTTTC. Translation: CASRLVSGANVLTF.